The 9 T cell receptor beta chains below come from one sample, sequenced in a study of blood T cell repertoires in COVID-19. This table comes from immunoSEQ multiplex PCR, and its TCRdb copy is limited to in-frame clones, with some not included. The sample shows 310,000 or so clones, around 86% of them seen only once. The sample consisted of peripheral blood. The receptor source for this set is a woman aged 25 to 39 who had recovered from COVID-19.

This chain joins TRBV19 and TRBJ1-1; no clear D. Trimming stripped 7 bases from V and 6 bases from J, with 9 bases between. Germline V gene lookup returns CDR1 LNHDA and CDR2 SQIVND (reference sequence). This CDR3 spans 11 amino acids. CDR3 nucleotides: TGTGCCAGTACCTCCCCCCCTGAAGCTTTCTTT. Translated, it gives CASTSPPEAFF.

The gene calls are TRBV19 and TRBJ1-5, with 7 nucleotides matching TRBD1. The CDR3 covers 15 residues. CDR1 is LNHDA, CDR2 SQIVND, per germline (reference sequence). The junction had 7 bases not matched to a gene; V was cut back by 3 bases and J by 5 bases. CDR3 nucleotide sequence: TGTGCCAGTAGTATGCAGGGGGAATTCTATCAGCCCCAGCATTTT. The encoded protein is CASSMQGEFYQPQHF. Full variable domain (missing parts from reference TRBV19 and TRBJ1-5): DGGITQSPKYLFRKEGQNVTLSCEQNLNHDAMYWYRQDPGQGLRLIYYSQIVNDFQKGDIAEGYSVSREKKESFPLTVTSAQKNPTAFYLCASSMQGEFYQPQHFGDGTRLSIL.

This rearrangement joins TRBV20-1 to TRBJ1-2; D is unresolved. Trimming took 3 bases from V and 4 from J, leaving 12 bases between them. Germline lookup yields CDR1 DFQATT and CDR2 SNEGSKA (reference sequence). CDR3 length: 13 residues. DNA for the CDR3: TGCAGTGCTAGTAACCGCCAGTCCTATGGCTACACCTTC. This translates into CSASNRQSYGYTF.

Ten or more counts support this clone. Other nucleotide sequences from this sample produce the same CDR3. The chain joins TRBV3-1 (or the pseudogene TRBV3-2) to TRBJ2-2, with unresolved D. V shed 1 base and J shed 6 bases, with 3 bases lying between them. The CDR3 extends over 12 amino acids. Per the germline V gene, CDR1 is LGHDT and CDR2 is YNNKEL (reference sequence). The CDR3 DNA reads TGTGCCAGCAGCCAAGCAGCCGGGGAGCTGTTTTTT. It codes for CASSQAAGELFF.

The chain is built from TRBV7-9 and TRBJ1-2, with D perhaps TRBD1 (6 bases). The CDR3 contains 12 residues. V shed 5 bases and J shed 10 bases, with 14 bases lying between them. CDR1 and CDR2 from the germline V gene are SEHNR and FQNEAQ (reference sequence). In nucleotides, the CDR3 is TGTGCCAGCAGCCTTTCACAGGGAGTCTACACCTTC. Its protein is CASSLSQGVYTF.

This clone was seen a handful of times. The V call is TRBV5-1, the J call TRBJ2-4, with a weak D call TRBD1 (5 bases). The CDR3 loop spans 13 amino acids. Trimming took 8 bases from V and 4 from J, leaving 13 bases between them. Germline CDR1 reads SGHRS; CDR2 reads YFSETQ. The CDR3, as DNA: TGCGCCAGAAAAGTCGACAGTAAAAACATTCAGTACTTC. The encoded protein is CARKVDSKNIQYF.

The chain is built from TRBV5-1 and TRBJ2-7; 11 nucleotides agree with TRBD2. Germline-derived CDR1 and CDR2 are SGHRS and YFSETQ. The CDR3 length is 15 residues. J lost 5 bases, V lost 2 bases, and 6 bases had no gene match. This CDR3 reads CASSFGSGGANEQYF. DNA for the CDR3: TGCGCCAGCAGCTTCGGTAGCGGGGGGGCTAACGAGCAGTACTTC.

The chain recombines TRBV2 with TRBJ2-3, with D possibly being TRBD2 (6 bases). The V and J ends lost 8 bases and 2 bases respectively, with 11 bases between them. The germline CDR1 and CDR2 sequences are SNHLY and FYNNEI. The CDR3 is made up of 13 amino acids. The CDR3 is CASGGLITDTQYF. The CDR3 DNA reads as TGTGCCAGCGGGGGACTTATCACAGATACGCAGTATTTT.

The DNA for the CDR3 is TGTGCCAGCAGCTTAACCGTGGAGTACGAGCAGTACTTC. Amino acids: CASSLTVEYEQYF. The chain recombines TRBV7-2 with TRBJ2-7; D is unclear. The V and J ends lost 2 bases and 4 bases respectively, with 9 bases between them. Germline assignment: CDR1 SGHTA and CDR2 FQGNSA. This CDR3 comprises 13 residues.